The sample holds many counts of the clone carrying this TCR beta chain. The data belong to a study of blood T cell repertoires in COVID-19. Some clones are missing from TCRdb's copy, which holds only in-frame ones; the method was immunoSEQ multiplex PCR. The repertoire includes about 160,000 clones, roughly 78% of them detected once, and more than 6.5% sits in the top ten. This CDR3 region has 15 residues. Germline V CDR1 and CDR2: SGHNT, YYREEE (reference sequence). Trimming removed 4 bases from V and 4 bases from J, with 14 bases in between. Specimen: peripheral blood. The rearrangement links TRBV5-4 to TRBJ2-2; possibly TRBD2 for D (6 bases). The sequence was collected from a woman aged 55-69 years with COVID-19, enrolled during active disease. Here the CDR3 reads CASSLGRSITGELFF. DNA for the CDR3: TGTGCCAGCAGCCTCGGGAGATCTATCACCGGGGAGCTGTTTTTT. The whole variable domain, remainder taken from reference TRBV5-4 and TRBJ2-2, is ETGVTQSPTHLIKTRGQQVTLRCSSQSGHNTVSWYQQALGQGPQFIFQYYREEENGRGNFPPRFSGLQFPNYSSELNVNALELDDSALYLCASSLGRSITGELFFGEGSRLTVL.